The present T cell receptor (beta chain) was sequenced within a study of blood T cell repertoires in COVID-19. Background on the study: Nucleic acid was either cDNA or gDNA, and it came from T cells, B-cell-depleted T cells, or PBMCs.

The data were produced by immunoSEQ multiplex PCR, yet TCRdb's version contains in-frame clones alone and is incomplete. The sample yields fewer than 35,000 clones, about 91% seen once. The CDR3 sequence is 16 residues long. Per germline, CDR1 MNHEY and CDR2 SVGEGT. V was pared by 6 bases and J by 6 bases, with 15 bases of the junction left unmatched. The TCR sequence derives from a human donor with active COVID-19. The donor label of this sample is uncertain. Sequenced sample: peripheral blood. This rearrangement joins TRBV6-2 or TRBV6-3 to TRBJ2-7; 9 nucleotides agree with TRBD1. DNA for the CDR3: TGTGCCAGCAGCCCGACCGGGACAGGGCGGTTGGGCGAGCAGTACTTC. It translates to CASSPTGTGRLGEQYF.